This entry describes one T cell receptor beta chain. Antigen specificity is unknown. Assay: immunoSEQ multiplex PCR; the TCRdb copy retains only in-frame clones and omits some. The sample comprises fewer than 15,000 clones, roughly 88% of which are singletons, and 5% to 7.5% rests with the top ten. This sample stems from a study of CD4+ T cells in melanoma. The junction had 9 bases not matched to a gene; V was cut back by 3 bases and J by 4 bases. The CDR3 extends over 15 amino acids. CDR1 GTSNPN and CDR2 SVGIG come from the germline V gene (reference sequence). Study-wide results and limits: In melanoma, neoantigen-specific CD4+ T cells reportedly differed in differentiation state. CD8+ T cell, macrophage and B cell function reportedly correlated with neoantigen-specific CD4+ T cells.

Sequenced input: cells from a culture (not recorded whether cultured in vitro). The gene calls are TRBV30 and TRBJ2-7; 10 bases agree with TRBD1. The TCR was taken from a human donor with melanoma. The CDR3 DNA reads as TGTGCCTGGAGACCCCGGGACAGGGGTGCTTACGAGCAGTACTTC. Its translation: CAWRPRDRGAYEQYF.